The clone carrying this T cell receptor beta chain came up a few times. One end of the junction does not line up with germline, which may come from a read error. These data come from a study of CD8+CD57+ T cells in acquired aplastic anemia. The germline CDR1 and CDR2 sequences are SSHAT and FNYEAQ (reference sequence). The CDR3 has 16 residues. Genomic DNA constituted the template upon which TCR beta VDJ and CDR3 profiling was performed. Each CDR3 protein is one row after TCRdb ran MiXCR on the reads. The data contain 150,000 to 200,000 distinct CDR3 sequences, about 50% of them seen just once; the ten biggest clones take up roughly 13%. Individuals selected for sequencing had exhibited CD8+CD57+ cell expansion on flow cytometry.

The source of this sequence is a human donor with aplastic anemia. Input material: sorted CD4+, CD8+, or CD8+CD57+ T cells (not recorded which) from PBMCs. The chain has TRBV7-7 and TRBJ1-2, with a weak D call TRBD1 (6 bases). The CDR3 loop is CASSLAAGGGGDGYTF. DNA of the CDR3: TGTGCTAGCAGCTTAGCTGCCGGGGGCGGGGGCGATGGCTACACCTTC.